These 26 T cell receptor beta chains originate from one sample sequenced in a study of cytomegalovirus exposure and HLA in healthy donors. PCR primers comprised 60 Vbeta and 13 Jbeta primers. Assay: immunoSEQ multiplex PCR; the TCRdb copy retains only in-frame clones and omits some. The data contain fewer than 200,000 clones, roughly 76% of them seen just once; the ten biggest clones take up roughly an eighth. Sample: PBMCs. The source of these receptors is a woman between 50 and 59 years old in good health and CMV-seronegative.

The chain combines TRBV6-5 with TRBJ2-1, with D possibly being TRBD2 (6 bases). In germline, CDR1 is MNHEY, CDR2 SVGAGI. This CDR3 has 16 residues. The ends were cut back, 0 bases at V and 2 bases at J, with 11 bases in the middle. The CDR3 here is CASSYSGTLPYNEQFF. CDR3 DNA sequence: TGTGCCAGCAGTTACTCCGGGACTCTCCCCTACAATGAGCAGTTCTTC.

J is TRBJ2-1 and V is TRBV19, with D possibly matching TRBD1 (5 bases). Germline V CDR1 and CDR2: LNHDA, SQIVND (reference sequence). The CDR3 length is 13 residues. Trimming took 1 base from V and 8 from J, leaving 9 bases between them. The CDR3 region is CASSIGEGDEQFF. The CDR3 DNA reads TGTGCCAGTAGTATAGGTGAAGGGGATGAGCAGTTCTTC.

V gene TRBV30 combines with J gene TRBJ2-5, with TRBD1 identical over 9 bases. Judging by the DNA end, TRBJ2-7 fits better; the J call may be wrong. There are 14 residues in the CDR3. Germline V gene sequence: CDR1 GTSNPN, CDR2 SVGIG (reference sequence). This CDR3 is CAWSHTGGEGEQYF. Here the CDR3 DNA reads TGTGCCTGGAGCCATACAGGGGGCGAAGGCGAGCAGTACTTC.

The CDR3 bases are TGTGCCAGCAGCTTAGGTGGCAGGTCGCATGGCTACACCTTC. Encoded protein: CASSLGGRSHGYTF. The chain uses TRBV11-2 and TRBJ1-2; D is uncertain. The V gene lost 1 base and the J gene lost 6 bases, with 12 bases spanning the gap. This CDR3 comprises 14 residues. The V gene's germline CDR1 is SGHAT and CDR2 FQNNGV.

The genes are TRBV19 and TRBJ2-3, with D maybe TRBD2 (5 bases). CDR1 and CDR2 (germline): LNHDA, SQIVND (reference sequence). V was shortened by 3 bases and J by 6 bases, with 10 bases between the two germline ends. This CDR3 spans 13 amino acids. CDR3 residues: CASSISLDDTQYF. CDR3 bases: TGTGCCAGTAGTATCTCACTAGATGATACGCAGTATTTT.

The chain recombines TRBV27 with TRBJ2-7; perhaps TRBD1 as D (5 bases). Germline lookup yields CDR1 MNHEY and CDR2 SMNVEV (reference sequence). The CDR3 covers 13 residues. CDR3 nucleotide sequence: TGTTCAGCAGCGCTGGGGCCAACCTACGAGCAGTACTTC. Encoded protein: CSAALGPTYEQYF.

This clone was seen a few times. This chain links TRBV25-1 with TRBJ1-4, with D unclear. V was trimmed by 6 bases and J by 3 bases, leaving 5 bases between them. CDR1 and CDR2 from the germline V gene are MGHDK and SYGVNS. This CDR3 has 12 residues. The chain's CDR3 is CASSLSNEKLFF. CDR3 nucleotides: TGTGCCAGCAGCCTTTCTAATGAAAAACTGTTTTTT.

The gene calls are TRBV27 and TRBJ1-2; the D is unclear. The V gene lost 6 bases and the J gene lost 8 bases, with 16 bases spanning the gap. Germline assignment: CDR1 MNHEY and CDR2 SMNVEV (reference sequence). CDR3 length: 13 amino acids. The CDR3, as DNA: TGTGCCAGCAGCGAGGGCGAGGTCCGAGGCTACACCTTC. Encoded protein: CASSEGEVRGYTF.

This chain uses TRBV29-1 with TRBJ2-7; the D gene is possibly TRBD2 (7 bases). Trimming shortened V by 6 bases and J by 1 base, and 13 bases separated the two germline ends. The CDR3 sequence is 13 residues long. Germline V gene sequence: CDR1 SQVTM, CDR2 ANQGSEA. CDR3 in DNA: TGCAGCGTCCGGGGAGGGGGGTCCTACGAGCAGTACTTC. This translates into CSVRGGGSYEQYF.

CDR3 DNA: TGTGCCAGCAGTACAGGGGATAATAGCAATCAGCCCCAGCATTTT. Translating gives CASSTGDNSNQPQHF. The rearrangement links TRBV5-6 to TRBJ1-5; 7 nucleotides line up with TRBD1. Trimming removed 5 bases from V and 0 bases from J; junction bases left unmatched: 5. CDR3 length: 15 amino acids. Germline CDR1 is SGHDT and CDR2 is YYEEEE.

The genes are TRBV27 and TRBJ2-7, with 8 bases identical to TRBD2. This CDR3 comprises 15 residues. Germline CDR1 reads MNHEY; CDR2 reads SMNVEV (reference sequence). The V segment lost 0 bases and the J segment 7 bases; nucleotides outside the gene matches: 8. The CDR3 here is CASSLSRGAGWEQYF. In nucleotides, the CDR3 is TGTGCCAGCAGTTTATCGCGGGGGGCAGGGTGGGAGCAGTACTTC.

This chain connects TRBV7-3 to TRBJ2-1; D is unresolved. V was pared by 0 bases and J by 6 bases, with 18 bases between. This CDR3 is 17 amino acids long. Germline assignment: CDR1 SGHTA and CDR2 FQGTGA. The CDR3 sequence is CASSLTGPTSLSNEQFF. As DNA, the CDR3 is TGTGCCAGCAGCTTAACGGGTCCGACATCCCTGAGCAATGAGCAGTTCTTC.

The J gene is TRBJ2-1, the V gene TRBV6-5; D is possibly TRBD2 (5 bases). CDR1 is MNHEY, CDR2 SVGAGI, per germline. This CDR3 contains 11 residues. The V gene lost 6 bases and the J gene lost 9 bases, with 9 bases spanning the gap. This CDR3 is CASREAAEQFF. The CDR3 region has the DNA TGTGCCAGCAGGGAGGCCGCTGAGCAGTTCTTC.

This clone occurred a few times. The chain recombines TRBV2 with TRBJ2-1; 9 nucleotides line up with TRBD1. Germline V gene data show CDR1 as SNHLY and CDR2 as FYNNEI. The trim removed 6 bases at V and 7 bases at J, leaving 4 bases unmatched. CDR3 size: 13 residues. The CDR3 DNA follows: TGTGCCAGCAGGGACAGGGGCCGTAATGAGCAGTTCTTC. Translation gives CASRDRGRNEQFF. Full variable domain (rest looked up from reference TRBV2 and TRBJ2-1): EPEVTQTPSHQVTQMGQEVILRCVPISNHLYFYWYRQILGQKVEFLVSFYNNEISEKSEIFDDQFSVERPDGSNFTLKIRSTKLEDSAMYFCASRDRGRNEQFFGPGTRLTVL.

The chain uses TRBV5-8 and TRBJ2-7; TRBD1 matches at 8 bases. CDR3 size: 14 residues. After removal of 4 bases from V and 3 bases from J, the junction contained 6 bases not matched to a gene. Germline CDR1 SGHTS, CDR2 YDEGEE. The CDR3 DNA is TGTGCCAGCAGCCTACCGGACAGGGTCTACGAGCAGTACTTC. Translated: CASSLPDRVYEQYF.

The rearrangement links TRBV7-2 to TRBJ1-1; the D is unclear. CDR1 SGHTA and CDR2 FQGNSA come from the germline V gene. This CDR3 spans 14 amino acids. The germline V and J ends were trimmed by 1 base and 2 bases, with 8 bases remaining between them. For the CDR3, the DNA is TGTGCCAGCAGCTTAGGGCGGGGAAACACTGAAGCTTTCTTT. Translating gives CASSLGRGNTEAFF.

V and J are TRBV28 and TRBJ2-7; D may be TRBD2 (5 bases). The germline V and J ends were trimmed by 7 bases and 3 bases, with 16 bases remaining between them. The germline gives CDR1 MDHEN, CDR2 SYDVKM. The CDR3 extends over 14 amino acids. CDR3: CASTRGSSGYEQYF. The CDR3 bases are TGTGCCAGCACCCGCGGGTCAAGTGGCTACGAGCAGTACTTC.

This chain uses TRBV29-1 with TRBJ1-3; maybe TRBD1 (5 bases). The CDR3 covers 16 residues. Per the germline V gene, CDR1 is SQVTM and CDR2 is ANQGSEA. V gave up 4 bases and J gave up 1 base, with 17 bases separating them. The CDR3 reads CSVGGGQGGSGNTIYF. The CDR3 bases are TGCAGCGTTGGCGGTGGGCAGGGAGGGTCTGGAAACACCATATATTTT.

This chain links TRBV30 with TRBJ2-7; a weak D match, TRBD1 (5 bases). The CDR3 covers 13 residues. V was clipped by 5 bases and J by 4 bases, with 15 bases between them. Germline V gives CDR1 GTSNPN, CDR2 SVGIG (reference sequence). The CDR3 region is CAWLRQPSYEQYF. In DNA form, the CDR3 reads TGTGCCTGGCTGAGACAGCCCTCGTACGAGCAGTACTTC. The full variable domain, with the rest looked up from reference TRBV30 and TRBJ2-7, is SQTIHQWPATLVQPVGSPLSLECTVEGTSNPNLYWYRQAAGRGLQLLFYSVGIGQISSEVPQNLSASRPQDRQFILSSKKLLLSDSGFYLCAWLRQPSYEQYFGPGTRLTVT.

The rearrangement joins TRBV25-1 to TRBJ2-7, with D possibly matching TRBD2 (5 bases). This CDR3 contains 14 residues. The V end was cut by 4 bases, the J end by 0 bases, with 10 bases between. Germline V gene data show CDR1 as MGHDK and CDR2 as SYGVNS. For the CDR3, the DNA is TGTGCCAGCAGTGTGGGTGGGAGCTCCTACGAGCAGTACTTC. Translated, it gives CASSVGGSSYEQYF.

The rearrangement links TRBV28 to TRBJ1-2, with D hard to call. Germline-derived CDR1 and CDR2 are MDHEN and SYDVKM. V lost 10 bases and J 0 bases, leaving 12 bases between the germline ends. CDR3 size: 13 residues. The DNA for the CDR3 is TGTGCCACCCGGCCAGGTACTAACTATGGCTACACCTTC. Translation: CATRPGTNYGYTF.

J is TRBJ2-7 and V is TRBV18, with 8 bases aligning to TRBD2. CDR1 KGHSH and CDR2 LQKENI come from the germline V gene. The CDR3 contains 16 residues. The junction had 11 bases not matched to a gene; V was cut back by 2 bases and J by 5 bases. In DNA, the CDR3 is TGTGCCAGCTCACCAATTCAAGTAGCGGGATCCAACGAGCAGTACTTC. Translation gives CASSPIQVAGSNEQYF. Together with reference TRBV18 and TRBJ2-7, the CDR3 gives the full variable domain: NAGVMQNPRHLVRRRGQEARLRCSPMKGHSHVYWYRQLPEEGLKFMVYLQKENIIDESGMPKERFSAEFPKEGPSILRIQQVVRGDSAAYFCASSPIQVAGSNEQYFGPGTRLTVT.

The rearrangement uses TRBV7-9 and TRBJ2-1; 11 nucleotides align to TRBD2. The trim removed 5 bases at V and 3 bases at J, leaving 6 bases unmatched. This CDR3 region has 16 residues. The germline CDR1 and CDR2 sequences are SEHNR and FQNEAQ (reference sequence). In nucleotides, the CDR3 is TGTGCCAGCAGCCCACGTAGCGGGGGGGACTACAATGAGCAGTTCTTC. Residues: CASSPRSGGDYNEQFF.

The chain links TRBV14 to TRBJ2-3; D gene unclear. Trimming cost V 4 bases and J 0 bases, with 8 bases left between them. The length of the CDR3 is 14 residues. Germline CDR1 and CDR2: SGHDN and FVKESK. The CDR3 DNA sequence: TGTGCCAGCAGCCCCCTGGGCAGCACAGATACGCAGTATTTT. Amino acid sequence: CASSPLGSTDTQYF.

The chain combines TRBV18 with TRBJ1-2; 8 nucleotides line up with TRBD1. This CDR3 has 14 amino acids. The J segment lost 3 bases and the V segment lost 4 bases, leaving 4 bases of the junction unmatched. Germline V gives CDR1 KGHSH, CDR2 LQKENI. CDR3 protein: CASSLDRVDYGYTF. CDR3 coding DNA: TGTGCCAGCTCACTGGACAGGGTGGACTATGGCTACACCTTC.

The rearrangement joins TRBV6-6 to TRBJ2-7, with 11 positions matching TRBD2. The CDR3 has 14 residues. Germline CDR1 and CDR2: MNHNY and SVGAGI (reference sequence). Germline trimming cut 6 bases from V and 3 bases from J; bases unmatched to any gene: 4. CDR3 in amino acids: CASRTSGTNYEQYF. DNA of the CDR3: TGTGCCAGCAGGACTAGCGGGACGAACTACGAGCAGTACTTC.